A single T cell receptor beta chain is shown here with its context. Germline lookup yields CDR1 MNHEY and CDR2 SVGAGI. V lost 6 bases to trimming and J lost 4 bases, with 16 bases between them. This CDR3 has 15 residues. Reverse transcribing all isolated RNA meant expressed TCRB transcripts were sequenced. TCRdb keeps only in-frame clones here, not all; method: immunoSEQ multiplex PCR. The sample has about 230,000 clones, over 8.5% seen once. This entry belongs to a study of beta chain features in type 1 diabetes. Sequencing was done on a sample of naive CD4+ T cells from blood. The chain has TRBV6-5 and TRBJ2-1; D is possibly TRBD1 (5 bases). The clonotype originates from a woman younger than 35 in good health. The CDR3 sequence is CASSATDRTYNEQFF. DNA of the CDR3: TGTGCCAGCAGCGCGACAGATCGAACTTACAATGAGCAGTTCTTC.